These 15 T cell receptor beta chains originate from one sample sequenced in a study of CD8 T cells in Susac syndrome. Roughly 0.45 to 1 ug RNA was reverse transcribed with random hexamers. Each CDR3 protein gets one entry after TCRdb re-called the immunoSEQ multiplex PCR reads with MiXCR. The sample gives some 180,000 distinct CDR3 sequences, over 90% of which show up once; around 0.095% is in the top ten. The source material was CD4+ T cells from PBMCs. The receptors shown here come from a human donor with Susac syndrome.

The genes are TRBV9 and TRBJ2-1; maybe TRBD2 (5 bases). V lost 0 bases and J 3 bases, leaving 7 bases between the germline ends. The CDR3 runs 14 residues. Germline CDR1 SGDLS, CDR2 YYNGEE. CDR3 nucleotide sequence: TGTGCCAGCAGCGTAGTGGGGAGCTACAATGAGCAGTTCTTC. Amino acids: CASSVVGSYNEQFF.

V gene TRBV6-2 or TRBV6-3 combines with J gene TRBJ2-3; D unresolved. In germline, CDR1 is MNHEY, CDR2 SVGEGT. The CDR3 length is 12 residues. V was trimmed by 8 bases and J by 0 bases, leaving 6 bases between them. Written as DNA, the CDR3 is TGTGCCAGCCCGGGTAGCACAGATACGCAGTATTTT. Its translation is CASPGSTDTQYF.

The chain employs TRBV7-2 and TRBJ2-5; D is tentatively TRBD1 or TRBD2 (6 bases each). Trimming removed 1 base from V and 5 bases from J, with 14 bases in between. The CDR3 covers 15 residues. CDR1 is SGHTA and CDR2 is FQGNSA in the germline V gene. CDR3: CASSLVGSGAETQYF. For the CDR3, the DNA is TGTGCCAGCAGCTTAGTCGGGTCGGGGGCGGAGACCCAGTACTTC.

This chain uses TRBV30 with TRBJ2-2; TRBD1 matches 7 bases. Trimming at V came to 4 bases and at J to 4 bases, leaving 15 bases not matched to a gene. Germline CDR1 and CDR2: GTSNPN and SVGIG (reference sequence). The CDR3 runs to 17 residues. CDR3 nucleotides: TGTGCCTGGACCGGGACAGAGTCCGCGCGGGTCACCGGGGAGCTGTTTTTT. It encodes CAWTGTESARVTGELFF.

The J gene is TRBJ2-1, the V gene TRBV7-2; tentatively, D is TRBD2 (5 bases). The germline V gene encodes CDR1 SGHTA and CDR2 FQGNSA. This CDR3 comprises 16 residues. The germline V and J ends were trimmed by 8 bases and 9 bases, with 26 bases remaining between them. DNA of the CDR3: TGTGCCAGCGCCGAGGAGGTGGGAGACGGGGTGGGTGAGCAGTTCTTC. It encodes CASAEEVGDGVGEQFF. Together with reference TRBV7-2 and TRBJ2-1, the CDR3 gives the full variable domain: GAGVSQSPSNKVTEKGKDVELRCDPISGHTALYWYRQSLGQGLEFLIYFQGNSAPDKSGLPSDRFSAERTGGSVSTLTIQRTQQEDSAVYLCASAEEVGDGVGEQFFGPGTRLTVL.

The V gene is TRBV6-2 or TRBV6-3, the J gene TRBJ2-5; 15 nucleotides agree with TRBD2. The CDR3 runs 16 residues. J was trimmed by 5 bases and V by 6 bases; bases with no gene match: 7. Germline V gene data show CDR1 as MNHEY and CDR2 as SVGEGT. The CDR3: CASSGLAGGLRETQYF. The CDR3 nucleotides are TGTGCCAGCAGCGGACTAGCGGGAGGGCTACGGGAGACCCAGTACTTC.

The chain recombines TRBV20-1 with TRBJ2-2; the D gene is possibly TRBD2 (6 bases). The length of the CDR3 is 13 residues. Germline V CDR1 and CDR2: DFQATT, SNEGSKA (reference sequence). Trimming took off 6 bases at V and 6 bases at J, with 14 bases between the two ends. CDR3 sequence reads: CSAQEGFAGELFF. The CDR3 DNA sequence: TGCAGTGCCCAGGAGGGGTTTGCCGGGGAGCTGTTTTTT.

The chain combines TRBV6-6 with TRBJ2-1; TRBD2 aligns across 8 bases. CDR1 is MNHNY and CDR2 is SVGAGI in the germline V gene (reference sequence). The CDR3 spans 14 residues. J gave up 7 bases and V 7 bases, and 9 bases lay outside the gene matches. Here the CDR3 reads CASNGAGVENEQFF. The CDR3 region has the DNA TGTGCCAGCAACGGAGCGGGAGTGGAGAATGAGCAGTTCTTC.

This rearrangement joins TRBV5-1 to TRBJ2-1; no clear D. V lost 4 bases and J 8 bases, leaving 13 bases between the germline ends. Looked up from germline, CDR1 is SGHRS and CDR2 is YFSETQ. The CDR3 loop spans 13 amino acids. The CDR3 loop is CASSPNRVYEQFF. Written as DNA, the CDR3 is TGCGCCAGCAGCCCAAATCGGGTCTATGAGCAGTTCTTC. Full variable domain (outside the CDR3, taken from reference TRBV5-1 and TRBJ2-1): KAGVTQTPRYLIKTRGQQVTLSCSPISGHRSVSWYQQTPGQGLQFLFEYFSETQRNKGNFPGRFSGRQFSNSRSEMNVSTLELGDSALYLCASSPNRVYEQFFGPGTRLTVL.

The chain joins TRBV28 to TRBJ2-7; no definite D call. CDR3 length equals 12 residues. Germline V gene sequence: CDR1 MDHEN, CDR2 SYDVKM. V was trimmed by 5 bases and J by 3 bases, leaving 8 bases between them. CDR3 sequence reads: CASSNEGYEQYF. For the CDR3, the DNA is TGTGCCAGCAGTAACGAAGGCTACGAGCAGTACTTC.

The chain carries TRBV5-1 and TRBJ2-1, with D possibly TRBD2 on 5 matching bases. The CDR3 covers 13 residues. V was cut by 0 bases and J by 10 bases, with 11 bases left in between. Germline CDR1 SGHRS, CDR2 YFSETQ. CDR3 nucleotides: TGCGCCAGCAGCTTGGCCTTCGGAGGAGAGCAGTTCTTC. This sequence encodes CASSLAFGGEQFF.

V and J are TRBV6-5 and TRBJ2-4; D might be TRBD2 (6 bases). The length of the CDR3 is 14 residues. The germline V and J ends were trimmed by 4 bases and 7 bases, with 14 bases remaining between them. Per the germline V gene, CDR1 is MNHEY and CDR2 is SVGAGI. CDR3: CASSWGGGGNIQYF. The CDR3 DNA follows: TGTGCCAGCAGTTGGGGAGGTGGCGGGAACATTCAGTACTTC.

V and J are TRBV7-9 and TRBJ1-5; the D is unclear. Germline assignment: CDR1 SEHNR and CDR2 FQNEAQ (reference sequence). The CDR3 consists of 13 residues. Deletions cut 2 bases from V and 7 bases from J, with 9 bases between. The CDR3, as DNA: TGTGCCAGCAGCTTAAGCCCAGCGCAGCCCCAGCATTTT. This gives the protein CASSLSPAQPQHF. Filled out from reference TRBV7-9 and TRBJ1-5, the complete variable domain reads DTGVSQNPRHKITKRGQNVTFRCDPISEHNRLYWYRQTLGQGPEFLTYFQNEAQLEKSRLLSDRFSAERPKGSFSTLEIQRTEQGDSAMYLCASSLSPAQPQHFGDGTRLSIL.

This chain joins TRBV24-1 and TRBJ2-3; no firm D call. Germline-derived CDR1 and CDR2 are KGHDR and SFDVKD. V was cut by 0 bases and J by 2 bases, with 2 bases left in between. There are 13 residues in the CDR3. The CDR3 DNA follows: TGTGCCACCAGTGATTTGACCACAGATACGCAGTATTTT. Its protein is CATSDLTTDTQYF.

This chain uses TRBV12-3 or TRBV12-4 with TRBJ2-3; 11 bases are a match to TRBD2. V dropped 6 bases and J dropped 1; count of bases not matched to a gene: 9. There are 17 residues in the CDR3. The DNA of the CDR3 is TGTGCCAGCAGCACTAACCTAGCGGGGGGACGCACAGATACGCAGTATTTT. Protein: CASSTNLAGGRTDTQYF.